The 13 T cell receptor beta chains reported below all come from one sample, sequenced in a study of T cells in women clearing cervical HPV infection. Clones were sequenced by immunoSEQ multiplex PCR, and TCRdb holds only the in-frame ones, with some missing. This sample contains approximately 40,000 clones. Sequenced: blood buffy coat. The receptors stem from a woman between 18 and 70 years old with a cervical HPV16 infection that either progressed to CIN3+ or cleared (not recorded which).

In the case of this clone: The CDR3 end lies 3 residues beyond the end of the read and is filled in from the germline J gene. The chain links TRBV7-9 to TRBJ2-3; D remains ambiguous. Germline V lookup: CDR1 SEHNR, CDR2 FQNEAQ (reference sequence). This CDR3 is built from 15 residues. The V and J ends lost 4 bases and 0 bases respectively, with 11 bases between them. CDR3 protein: CASSYNSPSTDTQYF. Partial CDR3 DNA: TGTGCCAGCAGCTACAACAGTCCTAGCACAGATACG.

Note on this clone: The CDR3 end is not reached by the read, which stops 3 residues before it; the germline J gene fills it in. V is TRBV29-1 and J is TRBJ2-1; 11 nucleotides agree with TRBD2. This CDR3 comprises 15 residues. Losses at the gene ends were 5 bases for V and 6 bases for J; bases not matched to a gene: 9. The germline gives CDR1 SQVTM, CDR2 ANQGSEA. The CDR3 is CSVRIAGGPLNEQFF. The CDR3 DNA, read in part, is TGCAGCGTTCGTATAGCGGGAGGGCCCCTCAATGAG.

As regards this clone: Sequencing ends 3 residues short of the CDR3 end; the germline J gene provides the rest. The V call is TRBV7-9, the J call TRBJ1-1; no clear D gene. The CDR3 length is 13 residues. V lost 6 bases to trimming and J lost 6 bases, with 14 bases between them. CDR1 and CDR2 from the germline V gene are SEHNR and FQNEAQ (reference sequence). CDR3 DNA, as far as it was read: TGTGCCAGCAGAGGGTTGAGTGTCGCTGAA. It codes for CASRGLSVAE. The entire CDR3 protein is CASRGLSVAEAFF.

Partial CDR3 DNA: TGCAGTGCTAGAGATTGGGGCGGTCAGGTGCCCACCTATGGC. Translated: CSARDWGGQVPTYG. The CDR3 in full is CSARDWGGQVPTYGYTF. The chain carries TRBV20-1 and TRBJ1-2; the D gene is possibly TRBD1 (5 bases). The read ends 3 residues early relative to the CDR3; the germline J gene fills the gap. This CDR3 contains 17 residues. Deletions cut 0 bases from V and 4 bases from J, with 21 bases between. Germline CDR1 reads DFQATT; CDR2 reads SNEGSKA (reference sequence).

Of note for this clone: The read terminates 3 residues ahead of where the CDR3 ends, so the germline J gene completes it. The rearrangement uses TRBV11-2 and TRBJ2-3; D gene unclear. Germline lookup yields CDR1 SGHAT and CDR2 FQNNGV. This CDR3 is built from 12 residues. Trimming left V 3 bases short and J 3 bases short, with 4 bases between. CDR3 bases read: TGTGCCAGCAGCTTTCGGACAGATACG. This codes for CASSFRTDT. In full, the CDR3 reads CASSFRTDTQYF.

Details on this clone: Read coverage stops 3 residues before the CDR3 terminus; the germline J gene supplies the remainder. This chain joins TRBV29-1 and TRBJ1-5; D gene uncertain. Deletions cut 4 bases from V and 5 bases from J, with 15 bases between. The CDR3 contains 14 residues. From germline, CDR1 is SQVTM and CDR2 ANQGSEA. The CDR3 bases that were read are TGCAGCGTTGTCCTGGCAGCCCGGGATCAGCCC. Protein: CSVVLAARDQP. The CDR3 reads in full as CSVVLAARDQPQHF. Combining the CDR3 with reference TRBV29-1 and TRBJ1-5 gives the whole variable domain SAVISQKPSRDICQRGTSLTIQCQVDSQVTMMFWYRQQPGQSLTLIATANQGSEATYESGFVIDKFPISRPNLTFSTLTVSNMSPEDSSIYLCSVVLAARDQPQHFGDGTRLSIL.

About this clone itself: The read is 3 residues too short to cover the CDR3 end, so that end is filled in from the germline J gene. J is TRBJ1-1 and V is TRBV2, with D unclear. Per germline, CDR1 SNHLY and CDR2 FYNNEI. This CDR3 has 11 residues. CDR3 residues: CASTQLREAFF. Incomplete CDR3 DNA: TGTGCCAGCACACAGCTAAGGGAA.

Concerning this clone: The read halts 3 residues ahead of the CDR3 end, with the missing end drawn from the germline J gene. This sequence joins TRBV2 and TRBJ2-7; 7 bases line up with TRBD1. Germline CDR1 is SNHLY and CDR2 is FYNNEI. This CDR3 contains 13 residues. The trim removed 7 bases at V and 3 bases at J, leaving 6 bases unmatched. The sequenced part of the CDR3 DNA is TGTGCCAGCACCGGGACAGCTGACTACGAG. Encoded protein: CASTGTADYE. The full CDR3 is CASTGTADYEQYF.

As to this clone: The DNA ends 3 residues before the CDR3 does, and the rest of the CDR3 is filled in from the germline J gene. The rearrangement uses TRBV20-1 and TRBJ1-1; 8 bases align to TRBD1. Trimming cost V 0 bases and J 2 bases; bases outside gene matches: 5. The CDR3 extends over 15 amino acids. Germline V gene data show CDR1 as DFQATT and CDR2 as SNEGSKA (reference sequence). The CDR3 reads CSARDQDRGNTEAFF. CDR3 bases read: TGCAGTGCTAGAGACCAAGACAGGGGTAACACTGAA.

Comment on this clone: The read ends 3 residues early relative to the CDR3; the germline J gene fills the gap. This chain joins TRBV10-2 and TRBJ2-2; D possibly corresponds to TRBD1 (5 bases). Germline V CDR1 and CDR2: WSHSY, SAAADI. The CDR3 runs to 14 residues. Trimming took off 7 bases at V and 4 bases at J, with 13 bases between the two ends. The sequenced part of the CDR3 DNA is TGCGCCAGCATTGCCGGCAGGGTCACCGGGGAG. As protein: CASIAGRVTGE. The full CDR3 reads CASIAGRVTGELFF.

Incomplete CDR3 DNA: TGTGCCAGTAGTGCCTACAGGGAGAACACTGAA. This codes for CASSAYRENTE. The whole CDR3 protein reads CASSAYRENTEAFF. This rearrangement joins TRBV19 to TRBJ1-1; D may be TRBD1 (6 bases). The read falls 3 residues short of the CDR3 end, and the missing part is taken from the germline J gene. Germline-derived CDR1 and CDR2 are LNHDA and SQIVND (reference sequence). The CDR3 runs 14 residues. V was clipped by 5 bases and J by 1 base, with 11 bases between them.

The CDR3 sequence: CSAQGQGAEGYTF. The CDR3 bases that were read are TGCAGTGCTCAGGGACAGGGGGCTGAGGGC. The chain couples TRBV20-1 to TRBJ1-2; TRBD1 matches 12 bases. The missing CDR3 end, 3 residues past where the read stops, is filled in from the germline J gene. Germline CDR1 and CDR2: DFQATT and SNEGSKA (reference sequence). The CDR3 is made up of 13 amino acids.

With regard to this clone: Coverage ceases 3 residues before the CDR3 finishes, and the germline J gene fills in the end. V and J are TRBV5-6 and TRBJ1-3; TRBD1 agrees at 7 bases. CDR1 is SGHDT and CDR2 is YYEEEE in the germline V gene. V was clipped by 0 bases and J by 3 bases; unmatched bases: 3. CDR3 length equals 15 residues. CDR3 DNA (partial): TGTGCCAGCAGCTTGGGCAGGGGGATTGGAAACACC. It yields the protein CASSLGRGIGNT. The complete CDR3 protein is CASSLGRGIGNTIYF. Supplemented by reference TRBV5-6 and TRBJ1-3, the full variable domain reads DAGVTQSPTHLIKTRGQQVTLRCSPKSGHDTVSWYQQALGQGPQFIFQYYEEEERQRGNFPDRFSGHQFPNYSSELNVNALLLGDSALYLCASSLGRGIGNTIYFGEGSWLTVV.